The T cell receptor (beta chain) under discussion was sequenced for a study of Graves' ophthalmopathy and Graves' hyperthyroidism. Using RNA transcripts, the TCR beta CDR3 regions were amplified. Scientists carried out first-round RT-PCR using HTBI primers and then a second-round multiplex PCR. MiXCR was run by TCRdb on the multiplex PCR reads, yielding one entry per CDR3 protein. The data show hundreds of thousands of distinct CDR3 sequences, 40% seen once. This CDR3 spans 15 amino acids. Germline assignment: CDR1 SEHNR and CDR2 FQNEAQ (reference sequence). Trimming removed 5 bases from V and 8 bases from J, with 18 bases in between.

The chain joins TRBV7-9 to TRBJ1-4; D possibly corresponds to TRBD1 (6 bases). This sequence originates from an adult man with Graves' ophthalmopathy. Sequenced material: peripheral blood. In nucleotides, the CDR3 is TGTGCCAGCAGCCTTGGGGGGGCGGTTCGGGAAAAACTGTTTTTT. Protein: CASSLGGAVREKLFF.